The clone carrying this TCR beta chain appeared a few times. It was with 60 Vbeta and 13 Jbeta primers that the PCR ran. Using immunoSEQ multiplex PCR, the repertoire was profiled, and TCRdb retains in-frame clones only, with some absent. The table records about 140,000 clones, over 75% of them present only once. This sample is part of a study of cytomegalovirus exposure and HLA in healthy donors. Trimming took off 2 bases at V and 5 bases at J, with 8 bases between the two ends. The CDR3 extends over 13 amino acids. CDR1 and CDR2 from the germline V gene are MNHNS and SASEGT. V gene TRBV6-1 combines with J gene TRBJ2-3; no firm D call. The TCR sequence derives from a man between 45 and 60 years old in good health and CMV-seronegative. The sample comprised PBMCs. In DNA, the CDR3 is TGTGCCAGCAGTGAATACGTCAGAGATACGCAGTATTTT. This gives the protein CASSEYVRDTQYF.